This T cell receptor beta chain was recovered during a study of CD8 T cells in ankylosing spondylitis. This clonotype was detected many times. Its matching antigen is unknown. Whole-study results and caveats: Reactive arthritis synovial fluid and blood previously showed some of these motif variants. Disease-linked clones displayed a CD8+ phenotype and appeared relatively rarely in peripheral blood.

TCRdb reprocessed the 5' RACE reads with MiXCR, giving one entry per CDR3 protein. The sample shows hundreds of thousands of distinct CDR3 sequences, under 12% of them seen only once. The germline V gene encodes CDR1 MNHEY and CDR2 SVGAGI. The CDR3 loop spans 17 amino acids. V lost 2 bases to trimming and J lost 7 bases; unmatched junction nucleotides: 16. The sequence was obtained from a male donor with ankylosing spondylitis or in good health (not recorded which). The genes are TRBV6-5 and TRBJ1-1; 7 bases are a match to TRBD1. Sequencing used blood, either unsorted or a sorted T cell fraction (not recorded which). The CDR3 protein is CASSYPIGDRDGGEAFF. DNA for the CDR3: TGTGCCAGCAGTTACCCAATCGGCGACAGGGACGGGGGTGAAGCTTTCTTT.